This T cell receptor beta chain was sequenced in a study of T cell changes during pregnancy in multiple sclerosis. Sequencing used immunoSEQ multiplex PCR; TCRdb keeps in-frame clones, though not all of them. The sample lists about 62,000 clones, roughly 90% occurring once. This CDR3 is 14 amino acids long. V was shortened by 4 bases and J by 4 bases, with 11 bases between the two germline ends. Germline V gene data show CDR1 as SGHTA and CDR2 as FQGTGA. In its sample, this clone was seen once. V and J are TRBV7-3 and TRBJ2-1; D might be TRBD1 (6 bases). The material was peripheral blood, obtained in the second trimester of pregnancy. This TCR was recovered from a female donor in good health, enrolled as a control in a pregnancy study. CDR3 region: CASSSQTGYNEQFF. For the CDR3, the DNA is TGTGCCAGCAGCTCCCAAACAGGGTACAATGAGCAGTTCTTC.